This T cell receptor (beta chain) was found in a study of CD8+CD57+ T cells in acquired aplastic anemia. Study-wide context: Across the sorted CD4+ and CD8+ cells, DNA amounts averaged about 3.2 ug.

An expansion of CD8+CD57+ cells by flow cytometry had been shown in patients chosen for sequencing. Patients had not yet gotten any therapy when their blood was taken for sampling. Turning to this clonotype: Its target is not known.

Deletions cut 4 bases from V and 3 bases from J, with 9 bases between. The CDR3 sequence is 13 residues long. The germline gives CDR1 WSHSY, CDR2 SAAADI. Whole-study results and caveats: The study found no significant CD8+ Simpson's diversity difference between patients and controls. Comparison of patients with controls identified about 27 shared CD8+ CDR3 sequences.

Investigators profiled TCR beta VDJ and CDR3 from genomic DNA template. MiXCR was run by TCRdb on the reads, yielding one entry per CDR3 protein. The sample includes around 190,000 distinct CDR3 sequences, 48% of them seen just once. Sequencing used sorted CD4+, CD8+, or CD8+CD57+ T cells (not recorded which) from PBMCs. The clonotype was recovered from a human donor with aplastic anemia. V and J are TRBV10-2 and TRBJ1-1, with D possibly being TRBD1 (5 bases). CDR3 amino acids: CASSVGGDTEAFF. The DNA of the CDR3 is TGCGCCAGCAGTGTGGGGGGTGACACTGAAGCTTTCTTT.